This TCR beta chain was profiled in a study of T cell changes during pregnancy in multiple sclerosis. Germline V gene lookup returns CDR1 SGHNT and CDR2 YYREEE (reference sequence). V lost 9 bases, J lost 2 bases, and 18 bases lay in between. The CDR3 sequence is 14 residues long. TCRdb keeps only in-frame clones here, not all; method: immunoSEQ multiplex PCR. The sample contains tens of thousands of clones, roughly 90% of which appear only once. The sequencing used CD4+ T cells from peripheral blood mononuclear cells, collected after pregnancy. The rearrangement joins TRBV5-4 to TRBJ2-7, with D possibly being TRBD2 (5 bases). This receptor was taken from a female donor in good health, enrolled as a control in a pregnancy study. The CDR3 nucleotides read TGTGCCACCCGGCCGGGCGGGCCTCCCTACGAGCAGTACTTC. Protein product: CATRPGGPPYEQYF.